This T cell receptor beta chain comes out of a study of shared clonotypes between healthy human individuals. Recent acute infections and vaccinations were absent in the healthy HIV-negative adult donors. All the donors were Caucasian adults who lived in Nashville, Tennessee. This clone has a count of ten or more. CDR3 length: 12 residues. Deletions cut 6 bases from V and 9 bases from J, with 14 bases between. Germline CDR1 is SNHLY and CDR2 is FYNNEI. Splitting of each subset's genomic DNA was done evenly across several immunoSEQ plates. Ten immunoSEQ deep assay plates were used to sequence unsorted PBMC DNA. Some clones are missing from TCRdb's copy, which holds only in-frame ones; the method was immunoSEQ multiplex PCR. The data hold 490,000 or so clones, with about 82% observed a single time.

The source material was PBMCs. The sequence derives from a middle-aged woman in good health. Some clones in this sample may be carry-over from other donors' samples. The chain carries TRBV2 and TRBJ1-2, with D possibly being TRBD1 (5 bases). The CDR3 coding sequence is TGTGCCAGCAGGCGGGACGCTGGAAGCTACACCTTC. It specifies CASRRDAGSYTF.